A single T cell receptor (beta chain) is shown here with its context. Per the germline V gene, CDR1 is LGHNA and CDR2 is YNFKEQ. V was clipped by 0 bases and J by 1 base, with 16 bases between them. The CDR3 runs to 18 residues. The record originates from a study of blood T cell repertoires in COVID-19. Per the original methods: Amplification of reference gene primers provided the estimated nucleated cell counts. Repertoires were generated with immunoSEQ multiplex PCR, while TCRdb's copy carries only in-frame clones and drops some. V and J calls and clone size are those listed in that table; D and trimming were worked out from the DNA. The table lists some 110,000 clones, approximately 88% of them singletons.

The sequenced material came from peripheral blood. V is TRBV4-2 and J is TRBJ1-5; unclear D gene. The sequence came from a woman in her 70s with acute or convalescent COVID-19. Here the CDR3 DNA reads TGTGCCAGCAGCCAAGATCTTGAAACAGCCGTAAGCAATCAGCCCCAGCATTTT. Translated: CASSQDLETAVSNQPQHF.